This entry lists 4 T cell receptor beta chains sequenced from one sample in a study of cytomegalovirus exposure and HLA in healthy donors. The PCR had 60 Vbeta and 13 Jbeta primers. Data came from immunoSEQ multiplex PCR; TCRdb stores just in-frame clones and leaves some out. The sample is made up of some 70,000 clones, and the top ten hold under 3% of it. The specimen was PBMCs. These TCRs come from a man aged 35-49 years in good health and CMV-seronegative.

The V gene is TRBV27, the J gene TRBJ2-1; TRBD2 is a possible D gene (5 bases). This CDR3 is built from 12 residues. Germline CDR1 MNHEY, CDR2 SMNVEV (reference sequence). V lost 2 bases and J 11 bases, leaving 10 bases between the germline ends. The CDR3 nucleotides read TGTGCCAGCAGTTTAGGCGGGCCCCAGCAGTTCTTC. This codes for CASSLGGPQQFF.

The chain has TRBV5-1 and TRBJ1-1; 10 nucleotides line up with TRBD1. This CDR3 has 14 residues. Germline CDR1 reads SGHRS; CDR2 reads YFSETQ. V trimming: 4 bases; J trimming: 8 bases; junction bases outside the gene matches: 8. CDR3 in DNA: TGCGCCAGCAGCAAGGACAGGGGGTATGAGGAAGCTTTCTTT. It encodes CASSKDRGYEEAFF.

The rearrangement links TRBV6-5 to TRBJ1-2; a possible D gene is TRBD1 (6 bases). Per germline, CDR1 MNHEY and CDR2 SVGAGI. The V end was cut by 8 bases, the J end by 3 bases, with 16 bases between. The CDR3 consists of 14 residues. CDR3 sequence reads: CASGPTGSDYGYTF. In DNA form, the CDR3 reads TGTGCCAGCGGACCAACAGGGTCTGACTATGGCTACACCTTC.

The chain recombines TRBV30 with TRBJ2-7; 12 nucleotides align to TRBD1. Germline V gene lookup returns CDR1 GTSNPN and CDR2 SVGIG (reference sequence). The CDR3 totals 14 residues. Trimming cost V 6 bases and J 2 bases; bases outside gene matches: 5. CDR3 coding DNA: TGTGCCTGCACCGGGACAGGGGGCGCCTACGAGCAGTACTTC. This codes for CACTGTGGAYEQYF.